Shown below are 14 T cell receptor beta chains from a single sample sequenced in a study of early T cells in non-severe SARS-CoV-2 infection. Via MiXCR, TCRdb re-called the 5' RACE reads, giving one row per CDR3 protein. There are around 58,000 distinct CDR3 sequences in the sample; roughly 7.6% occur only once, and about 10% lies in the top ten. Sequences were derived from whole blood, sampled at baseline. These receptors were taken from an adult who was a healthcare worker with PCR-confirmed SARS-CoV-2 infection or an uninfected control (not recorded which).

This clonotype was observed many times. The chain joins TRBV4-2 to TRBJ2-1, with 8 bases that match TRBD1. Trimming took 4 bases from V and 4 from J; bases not matched to a gene: 6. Germline V gene sequence: CDR1 LGHNA, CDR2 YNFKEQ. CDR3 size: 15 residues. CDR3 region: CASSRGGTGYNEQFF. DNA of the CDR3: TGTGCCAGCAGCCGGGGTGGGACAGGTTACAATGAGCAGTTCTTC.

The V and J genes are TRBV6-1 and TRBJ2-3; TRBD2 matches at 8 bases. The V gene end was trimmed by 5 bases and the J gene end by 2 bases; junction bases not matched to a gene: 6. Germline CDR1 reads MNHNS; CDR2 reads SASEGT. The CDR3 is 15 amino acids. The CDR3 bases are TGTGCCAGCAGTTTTACTAGCGGAGCCACAGATACGCAGTATTTT. It translates to CASSFTSGATDTQYF.

Only a few counts were recorded for this clonotype. The chain recombines TRBV6-2 or TRBV6-3 with TRBJ2-1; D is unclear. The CDR3 spans 14 residues. V lost 3 bases to trimming and J lost 4 bases, with 10 bases between them. CDR1 is MNHEY and CDR2 is SVGEGT in the germline V gene. The CDR3 nucleotides are TGTGCCAGCAGTTATTTCGCGTCTTACAATGAGCAGTTCTTC. The encoded protein is CASSYFASYNEQFF.

The chain employs TRBV6-6 and TRBJ2-1; 7 bases map to TRBD1. V trimming: 6 bases; J trimming: 9 bases; junction bases outside the gene matches: 8. Germline V lookup: CDR1 MNHNY, CDR2 SVGAGI (reference sequence). There are 13 residues in the CDR3. The CDR3 loop is CASRLTGDTEQFF. The CDR3, as DNA: TGTGCCAGCAGGCTCACAGGGGATACTGAGCAGTTCTTC.

The table lists this clonotype with many counts. The rearrangement links TRBV3-1 to TRBJ2-2; 7 bases are shared with TRBD1. Germline V lookup: CDR1 LGHDT, CDR2 YNNKEL (reference sequence). V lost 3 bases, J lost 7 bases, and 5 bases stayed unmatched. The CDR3 is 14 residues long. In DNA, the CDR3 is TGTGCCAGCAGCCAGAACCAGGGGGACGGGGAGCTGTTTTTT. It yields the protein CASSQNQGDGELFF.

Many counts were recorded for this clonotype. The CDR3 loop reads CSASDASGSEVEQFF. CDR3 DNA sequence: TGCAGTGCTAGTGACGCTAGCGGGAGTGAGGTTGAGCAGTTCTTC. This rearrangement joins TRBV20-1 to TRBJ2-1; 10 nucleotides agree with TRBD2. The CDR3 loop spans 15 amino acids. Germline V gene sequence: CDR1 DFQATT, CDR2 SNEGSKA (reference sequence). Losses at the gene ends were 3 bases for V and 9 bases for J; bases not matched to a gene: 11.

This clonotype turned up a few times. The rearrangement uses TRBV7-8 and TRBJ2-1; D is unclear. Per germline, CDR1 SGHVS and CDR2 FQNEAQ. V was clipped by 5 bases and J by 5 bases, with 13 bases between them. The CDR3 runs to 14 residues. The CDR3 here is CASSPFRSHNEQFF. The CDR3 DNA sequence: TGTGCCAGCAGCCCTTTCCGGAGCCACAATGAGCAGTTCTTC.

CDR3: CSARRKGPYEQYF. CDR3 DNA: TGCAGTGCTCGAAGAAAGGGGCCCTACGAGCAGTACTTC. This chain uses TRBV20-1 with TRBJ2-7, with D maybe TRBD1 (5 bases). The CDR3 loop spans 13 amino acids. Trimming removed 5 bases at V and 2 bases at J, with 13 bases between. In germline, CDR1 is DFQATT, CDR2 SNEGSKA (reference sequence).

In its sample, this clonotype was seen many times. This chain connects TRBV29-1 to TRBJ1-4; 7 nucleotides align to TRBD1. Germline CDR1 and CDR2: SQVTM and ANQGSEA. V lost 4 bases, J lost 0 bases, and 2 bases stayed unmatched. This CDR3 comprises 14 residues. CDR3 in DNA: TGCAGCGTTGGAGGGGGCGCAACTAATGAAAAACTGTTTTTT. Protein: CSVGGGATNEKLFF. Drawing the rest from reference TRBV29-1 and TRBJ1-4, the complete variable domain is SAVISQKPSRDICQRGTSLTIQCQVDSQVTMMFWYRQQPGQSLTLIATANQGSEATYESGFVIDKFPISRPNLTFSTLTVSNMSPEDSSIYLCSVGGGATNEKLFFGSGTQLSVL.

This clonotype was seen only a few times. The chain links TRBV7-2 to TRBJ2-7; the match to TRBD2 covers 12 bases. With 5 bases clipped from V and 4 bases from J, the junction kept 9 bases outside the gene matches. The CDR3 has 16 residues. CDR1 and CDR2 (germline): SGHTA, FQGNSA. This CDR3 reads CASSLGTSGQGYEQYF. The DNA for the CDR3 is TGTGCCAGCAGCCTTGGGACTAGCGGGCAAGGGTACGAGCAGTACTTC. The variable domain in full, completed from reference TRBV7-2 and TRBJ2-7, reads GAGVSQSPSNKVTEKGKDVELRCDPISGHTALYWYRQSLGQGLEFLIYFQGNSAPDKSGLPSDRFSAERTGGSVSTLTIQRTQQEDSAVYLCASSLGTSGQGYEQYFGPGTRLTVT.

The chain combines TRBV30 with TRBJ1-2; tentatively, D is TRBD1 (6 bases). V was shortened by 3 bases and J by 2 bases, with 13 bases between the two germline ends. CDR3 length: 14 amino acids. CDR1 and CDR2 from the germline V gene are GTSNPN and SVGIG (reference sequence). The CDR3 region has the DNA TGTGCCTGGAGCCGGACAGACAAAAACTATGGCTACACCTTC. The encoded protein is CAWSRTDKNYGYTF.

This clonotype was recorded only once. The rearrangement uses TRBV6-1 and TRBJ2-3, with D tentatively TRBD1 (6 bases). Trimming removed 7 bases at V and 4 bases at J, with 21 bases between. The CDR3 has 16 amino acids. In germline, CDR1 is MNHNS, CDR2 SASEGT. CDR3: CASKSPGTIRPDTQYF. The CDR3 bases are TGTGCCAGCAAATCCCCCGGGACAATAAGGCCAGATACGCAGTATTTT.

This clonotype was counted ten times or more. The chain combines TRBV28 with TRBJ2-1, with 9 bases lining up with TRBD1. J lost 6 bases, V lost 8 bases, and 8 bases had no gene match. CDR1 and CDR2 (germline): MDHEN, SYDVKM. This CDR3 spans 14 amino acids. CDR3 protein: CASAGTGRPNEQFF. As DNA, the CDR3 is TGTGCCAGCGCCGGGACAGGGAGACCCAATGAGCAGTTCTTC.

This clonotype was seen ten or more times. The chain links TRBV6-5 to TRBJ1-1; TRBD1 is a possible D gene (6 bases). The CDR3 runs 13 residues. Trimming left V 5 bases short and J 7 bases short, with 14 bases between. The germline gives CDR1 MNHEY, CDR2 SVGAGI. This CDR3 is CASSTDSRSEAFF. CDR3 nucleotide sequence: TGTGCCAGCAGTACGGACAGCCGGAGTGAAGCTTTCTTT.